Following are 10 T cell receptor beta chains from one sample sequenced in a study of T-cell memory formation after mild COVID-19. One entry per CDR3 protein results from TCRdb running MiXCR on the 5' RACE reads. The sample holds 250,000 to 300,000 distinct CDR3 sequences; 15% to 20% are singletons and the top ten take 22%. The sample comprised PBMCs or a T cell subset sorted from them (not recorded which). All receptors come from a young man who had mild COVID-19 (a few samples of this study predate the infection). Cell type and time point are not known.

The V gene is TRBV7-9, the J gene TRBJ1-6; the D gene is possibly TRBD1 (5 bases). The length of the CDR3 is 13 residues. The ends were cut back, 6 bases at V and 7 bases at J, with 10 bases in the middle. From germline, CDR1 is SEHNR and CDR2 FQNEAQ (reference sequence). The CDR3 DNA reads as TGTGCCAGCAGTCTAGAGGGGAATTCACCCCTCCACTTT. It yields the protein CASSLEGNSPLHF. Filled out from reference TRBV7-9 and TRBJ1-6, the complete variable domain reads DTGVSQNPRHKITKRGQNVTFRCDPISEHNRLYWYRQTLGQGPEFLTYFQNEAQLEKSRLLSDRFSAERPKGSFSTLEIQRTEQGDSAMYLCASSLEGNSPLHFGNGTRLTVT.

This clonotype has just a few counts. This chain links TRBV28 with TRBJ2-6; possibly TRBD2 for D (5 bases). V lost 5 bases and J lost 1, with 9 bases in between. Germline CDR1 and CDR2: MDHEN and SYDVKM. The CDR3 sequence is 15 residues long. CDR3 residues: CASSGGVSGANVLTF. The CDR3 nucleotides read TGTGCCAGCAGTGGAGGTGTATCTGGGGCCAACGTCCTGACTTTC.

The chain carries TRBV11-2 and TRBJ1-1, with 7 nucleotides matching TRBD1. Germline CDR1 and CDR2: SGHAT and FQNNGV. The CDR3 loop spans 12 amino acids. The V segment lost 5 bases and the J segment 9 bases; nucleotides outside the gene matches: 6. The CDR3 region is CASSPDRVQAFF. CDR3 nucleotides: TGTGCCAGCAGCCCAGACAGGGTACAAGCTTTCTTT.

This clonotype came up a few times. This sequence joins TRBV10-3 and TRBJ1-2, with D possibly matching TRBD1 (6 bases). V lost 8 bases to trimming and J lost 4 bases, with 17 bases between them. The CDR3 runs to 14 residues. Germline V gene sequence: CDR1 ENHRY, CDR2 SYGVKD. CDR3 amino acids: CAISNPGHFYGYTF. DNA for the CDR3: TGTGCCATCTCTAACCCGGGACATTTCTATGGCTACACCTTC.

This clonotype turned up a few times. J is TRBJ1-1 and V is TRBV6-5, with TRBD1 matching 9 bases. The trim removed 4 bases at V and 4 bases at J, leaving 7 bases unmatched. In germline, CDR1 is MNHEY, CDR2 SVGAGI. The CDR3 totals 15 residues. CDR3: CASSSATGGVTEAFF. The CDR3, as DNA: TGTGCCAGCAGTTCCGCGACAGGGGGGGTCACTGAAGCTTTCTTT.

The chain combines TRBV19 with TRBJ1-4; D uncertain. Looked up from germline, CDR1 is LNHDA and CDR2 is SQIVND (reference sequence). The CDR3 loop spans 15 amino acids. V lost 3 bases and J lost 5, with 13 bases in between. In DNA, the CDR3 is TGTGCCAGTAGTATCTGGGCGGCTGGAAATGAAAAACTGTTTTTT. It yields the protein CASSIWAAGNEKLFF. The full variable domain, its missing parts supplied by reference TRBV19 and TRBJ1-4, is DGGITQSPKYLFRKEGQNVTLSCEQNLNHDAMYWYRQDPGQGLRLIYYSQIVNDFQKGDIAEGYSVSREKKESFPLTVTSAQKNPTAFYLCASSIWAAGNEKLFFGSGTQLSVL.

V gene TRBV5-1 combines with J gene TRBJ1-2; 8 bases are a match to TRBD1. The CDR3 spans 14 residues. Per germline, CDR1 SGHRS and CDR2 YFSETQ. With V trimmed by 3 bases and J by 7 bases, 8 bases remained unmatched. CDR3: CASSSPGTGFGYTF. The CDR3 bases are TGCGCCAGCAGCTCGCCCGGGACAGGTTTTGGCTACACCTTC.

This clonotype was seen a few times. The chain links TRBV25-1 to TRBJ2-1; D uncertain. The V and J ends lost 5 bases and 0 bases respectively, with 8 bases between them. The CDR3 runs 14 residues. Germline V gives CDR1 MGHDK, CDR2 SYGVNS. CDR3 in amino acids: CASSTVYSYNEQFF. The DNA for the CDR3 is TGTGCCAGCAGTACCGTTTACTCCTACAATGAGCAGTTCTTC.

The chain joins TRBV5-6 to TRBJ1-5, with D hard to call. The ends were cut back, 0 bases at V and 0 bases at J, with 7 bases in the middle. Germline V gene sequence: CDR1 SGHDT, CDR2 YYEEEE. The CDR3 spans 15 residues. CDR3 protein: CASSLGGLSNQPQHF. CDR3 sequence (DNA): TGTGCCAGCAGCTTGGGAGGGCTTAGCAATCAGCCCCAGCATTTT.

This clonotype was picked up a small number of times. This CDR3 is CASSPAGRGGRNEQFF. Here the CDR3 DNA reads TGTGCCAGCAGTCCCGCGGGTCGCGGGGGGAGAAATGAGCAGTTCTTC. This chain links TRBV6-2 or TRBV6-3 with TRBJ2-1, with 8 bases identical to TRBD2. Germline loops: CDR1 MNHEY, CDR2 SVGEGT. The V segment lost 5 bases and the J segment 7 bases; nucleotides outside the gene matches: 13. CDR3 size: 16 residues.